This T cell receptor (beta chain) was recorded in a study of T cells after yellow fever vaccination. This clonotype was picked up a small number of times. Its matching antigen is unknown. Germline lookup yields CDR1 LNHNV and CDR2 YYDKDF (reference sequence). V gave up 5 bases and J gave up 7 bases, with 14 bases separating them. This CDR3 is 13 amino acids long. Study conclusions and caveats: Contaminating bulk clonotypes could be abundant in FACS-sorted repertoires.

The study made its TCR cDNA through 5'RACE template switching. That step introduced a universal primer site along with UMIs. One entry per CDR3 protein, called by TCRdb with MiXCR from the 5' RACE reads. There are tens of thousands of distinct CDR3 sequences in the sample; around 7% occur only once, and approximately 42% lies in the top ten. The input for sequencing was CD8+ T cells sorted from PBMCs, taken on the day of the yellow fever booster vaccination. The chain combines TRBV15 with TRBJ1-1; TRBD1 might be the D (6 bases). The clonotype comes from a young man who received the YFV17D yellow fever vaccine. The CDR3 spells CATSGKGGVEAFF. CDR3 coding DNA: TGTGCCACCAGCGGCAAGGGGGGGGTTGAAGCTTTCTTT.